The next 24 T cell receptor beta chains were all read from a single sample in a study of blood T cell repertoires in COVID-19. Generated by immunoSEQ multiplex PCR, the TCRdb table keeps only in-frame clones and is missing some. The sample contains tens of thousands of clones, around nine tenths of which appear only once. Sequences were obtained from peripheral blood. The source of these receptors is a human donor in a cohort sampled during active COVID-19.

Here the CDR3 DNA reads TGTGCCAGCAGTTACACAGGGTTCGGCAATCAGCCCCAGCATTTT. Protein: CASSYTGFGNQPQHF. The chain uses TRBV6-5 and TRBJ1-5; D is possibly TRBD1 (6 bases). Trimming took 2 bases from V and 2 from J, leaving 10 bases between them. The CDR3 has 15 amino acids. The germline gives CDR1 MNHEY, CDR2 SVGAGI.

This chain joins TRBV6-2 or TRBV6-3 and TRBJ1-2; maybe TRBD1 (6 bases). The V end lost 2 bases, the J end lost 6 bases, and 16 bases lay between the germline ends. CDR3 size: 15 residues. The germline gives CDR1 MNHEY, CDR2 SVGEGT. The chain's CDR3 is CASSYVTGMKNGYTF. CDR3 bases: TGTGCCAGCAGTTACGTCACAGGGATGAAGAATGGCTACACCTTC.

The chain carries TRBV4-3 and TRBJ2-3; D might be TRBD2 (5 bases). The CDR3 runs 15 residues. From germline, CDR1 is LGHNA and CDR2 YSLEER. V was shortened by 1 base and J by 0 bases, with 8 bases between the two germline ends. DNA of the CDR3: TGCGCCAGCAGCCAAGTGGGCGGGAGCACAGATACGCAGTATTTT. Residues: CASSQVGGSTDTQYF.

This chain connects TRBV7-6 to TRBJ2-1, with 8 nucleotides matching TRBD1. With V trimmed by 1 base and J by 6 bases, 5 bases remained unmatched. This CDR3 contains 15 residues. The V gene's germline CDR1 is SGHVS and CDR2 FNYEAQ. For the CDR3, the DNA is TGTGCCAGCAGCTTAGGGACAGGGTTATTCAATGAGCAGTTCTTC. Amino acid sequence: CASSLGTGLFNEQFF.

V and J are TRBV19 and TRBJ2-5; 8 positions match TRBD1. Germline trimming cut 7 bases from V and 7 bases from J; bases unmatched to any gene: 2. The germline V gene has CDR1 LNHDA and CDR2 SQIVND (reference sequence). CDR3 size: 11 residues. The CDR3 protein is CASTTGGTQYF. In DNA form, the CDR3 reads TGTGCCAGTACCACAGGGGGGACCCAGTACTTC.

This sequence joins TRBV11-3 and TRBJ1-6, with 12 bases aligning to TRBD1. The germline gives CDR1 SGHNT, CDR2 YENEEA. The V gene end was trimmed by 5 bases and the J gene end by 7 bases; junction bases not matched to a gene: 15. The CDR3 has 19 residues. DNA of the CDR3: TGTGCCAGCAGCGATGGGGGACAGGGGGCGCGAGTAGTGAATTCACCCCTCCACTTT. Its translation is CASSDGGQGARVVNSPLHF.

The chain recombines TRBV7-9 with TRBJ2-7; TRBD2 matches 7 bases. Trimming cost V 5 bases and J 6 bases; bases outside gene matches: 10. CDR1 and CDR2 from the germline V gene are SEHNR and FQNEAQ (reference sequence). The CDR3 has 14 residues. The DNA of the CDR3 is TGTGCCAGCAGCCCACGTATGGGGGGGTCCGAGCAGTACTTC. Its protein is CASSPRMGGSEQYF. The full variable domain, in which reference TRBV7-9 and TRBJ2-7 provide the parts outside the CDR3, is DTGVSQNPRHKITKRGQNVTFRCDPISEHNRLYWYRQTLGQGPEFLTYFQNEAQLEKSRLLSDRFSAERPKGSFSTLEIQRTEQGDSAMYLCASSPRMGGSEQYFGPGTRLTVT.

The rearrangement uses TRBV11-2 and TRBJ2-1; TRBD1 agrees at 11 bases. This CDR3 is 15 amino acids long. The V gene's germline CDR1 is SGHAT and CDR2 FQNNGV. With 4 bases clipped from V and 2 bases from J, the junction kept 1 base outside the gene matches. DNA for the CDR3: TGTGCCAGCAGCTCGGGACAGGGGGCCTACAATGAGCAGTTCTTC. This sequence encodes CASSSGQGAYNEQFF.

This chain uses TRBV27 with TRBJ2-2; 8 bases align to TRBD1. CDR1 and CDR2 from the germline V gene are MNHEY and SMNVEV (reference sequence). This CDR3 has 14 amino acids. J was trimmed by 5 bases and V by 6 bases; bases with no gene match: 5. The CDR3 bases are TGTGCCAGCAGGAGGACAGGGAATACCGGGGAGCTGTTTTTT. This codes for CASRRTGNTGELFF.

The rearrangement links TRBV7-2 to TRBJ1-5; 7 bases fit TRBD1. The germline CDR1 and CDR2 sequences are SGHTA and FQGNSA. Trimming took 5 bases from V and 5 from J; bases not matched to a gene: 6. The CDR3 is made up of 14 amino acids. CDR3 in amino acids: CASSLRQGDQPQHF. CDR3 DNA: TGTGCCAGCAGCCTTAGACAGGGTGATCAGCCCCAGCATTTT.

J is TRBJ2-7 and V is TRBV9; D perhaps matches TRBD1 (6 bases). The length of the CDR3 is 15 residues. The V and J ends lost 0 bases and 4 bases respectively, with 14 bases between them. Germline V gene data show CDR1 as SGDLS and CDR2 as YYNGEE. CDR3 DNA sequence: TGTGCCAGCAGCGTAGCTCCCAACAGGGAATACGAGCAGTACTTC. Amino acids: CASSVAPNREYEQYF.

The V gene is TRBV25-1, the J gene TRBJ1-5; D is ambiguous. CDR1 MGHDK and CDR2 SYGVNS come from the germline V gene. This CDR3 comprises 17 residues. The V and J ends lost 3 bases and 6 bases respectively, with 21 bases between them. As DNA, the CDR3 is TGTGCCAGCAGTGACAGCGACTACACCACTGGTGGTCAGCCCCAGCATTTT. This gives the protein CASSDSDYTTGGQPQHF.

This chain connects TRBV28 to TRBJ2-1, with 7 bases identical to TRBD1. The CDR3 has 14 amino acids. Germline V CDR1 and CDR2: MDHEN, SYDVKM. V gave up 4 bases and J gave up 9 bases; unmatched junction bases: 9. The CDR3 coding sequence is TGTGCCAGCAGTTCTGGCGCAGGGGGTATTGAGCAGTTCTTC. It is translated as CASSSGAGGIEQFF.

This chain links TRBV7-2 with TRBJ1-6; D may be TRBD1 (6 bases). Trimming took off 5 bases at V and 7 bases at J, with 15 bases between the two ends. Germline V CDR1 and CDR2: SGHTA, FQGNSA. This CDR3 is built from 15 residues. Here the CDR3 reads CASSPLQGLNSPLHF. DNA of the CDR3: TGTGCCAGCAGCCCGCTACAGGGTTTGAATTCACCCCTCCACTTT.

This chain joins TRBV4-1 and TRBJ1-2, with 12 bases fitting TRBD1. The CDR3 has 15 residues. V gave up 3 bases and J gave up 4 bases; unmatched junction bases: 3. Germline CDR1 and CDR2: MGHRA and YSYEKL. CDR3 sequence (DNA): TGCGCCAGCAGCCAGGGACAGGGGGCCCTCTATGGCTACACCTTC. This codes for CASSQGQGALYGYTF.

This chain uses TRBV6-5 with TRBJ1-1, with D possibly matching TRBD1 (6 bases). This CDR3 spans 15 amino acids. CDR1 is MNHEY and CDR2 is SVGAGI in the germline V gene. Trimming removed 0 bases from V and 1 base from J, with 9 bases in between. The CDR3 region is CASSYSLQGNTEAFF. The CDR3 DNA follows: TGTGCCAGCAGTTACTCTTTACAGGGGAACACTGAAGCTTTCTTT.

The gene calls are TRBV7-3 and TRBJ2-1; D not certain. Germline values: CDR1 SGHTA, CDR2 FQGTGA. Trimming pared 0 bases from V and 6 bases from J, leaving 6 bases between. The CDR3 spans 13 residues. CDR3 nucleotides: TGTGCCAGCAGCTTAACGTCAGTCAATGAGCAGTTCTTC. This codes for CASSLTSVNEQFF.

This clone is a singleton in its sample. V usage is TRBV6-5 and J usage is TRBJ2-3; 9 bases map to TRBD2. V shed 6 bases and J 2 bases; nucleotides not matched to a gene: 6. The CDR3 spans 15 residues. Germline V gene data show CDR1 as MNHEY and CDR2 as SVGAGI. CDR3 residues: CASSLSGGATDTQYF. The CDR3 DNA reads as TGTGCCAGCAGCCTTAGCGGGGGAGCCACAGATACGCAGTATTTT.

This chain joins TRBV30 and TRBJ2-7; TRBD1 agrees at 9 bases. CDR3 length equals 14 residues. In germline, CDR1 is GTSNPN, CDR2 SVGIG (reference sequence). J was trimmed by 4 bases and V by 2 bases; bases with no gene match: 6. For the CDR3, the DNA is TGTGCCTGGAGTCCCAACAGGGGGCGGTACGAGCAGTACTTC. This encodes CAWSPNRGRYEQYF.

The V gene is TRBV10-3, the J gene TRBJ2-3; no definite D call. Germline V lookup: CDR1 ENHRY, CDR2 SYGVKD. CDR3 length: 14 amino acids. Trimming took 0 bases from V and 6 from J, leaving 10 bases between them. The DNA for the CDR3 is TGTGCCATCAGTGAGTCACCGAGCTTTGATACGCAGTATTTT. It codes for CAISESPSFDTQYF.

The rearrangement uses TRBV6-5 and TRBJ2-7; D is possibly TRBD2 (6 bases). The V gene's germline CDR1 is MNHEY and CDR2 SVGAGI. The CDR3 totals 15 residues. Trimming left V 6 bases short and J 7 bases short, with 22 bases between. CDR3 in amino acids: CASSRPGLGMGEQYF. The CDR3 DNA reads as TGTGCCAGCAGCAGACCGGGACTGGGAATGGGGGAGCAGTACTTC.

Here the CDR3 DNA reads TGTGCCAGCAGTTATTCTGACGGGGGAGCCTACGAGCAGTACTTC. Translating gives CASSYSDGGAYEQYF. The rearrangement uses TRBV6-2 or TRBV6-3 and TRBJ2-7; a possible D gene is TRBD2 (6 bases). V shed 3 bases and J shed 2 bases, with 14 bases lying between them. CDR3 length equals 15 residues. The V gene's germline CDR1 is MNHEY and CDR2 SVGEGT.

The V gene is TRBV27, the J gene TRBJ2-2; the D is unclear. There are 14 residues in the CDR3. V was pared by 7 bases and J by 7 bases, with 16 bases between. The germline gives CDR1 MNHEY, CDR2 SMNVEV (reference sequence). DNA of the CDR3: TGTGCCAGCAACCCTTTAGACTCGGGCGGGGAGCTGTTTTTT. It translates to CASNPLDSGGELFF.

The chain links TRBV7-9 to TRBJ2-1, with 7 positions matching TRBD1. J lost 8 bases, V lost 4 bases, and 14 bases had no gene match. This CDR3 region has 16 residues. CDR1 SEHNR and CDR2 FQNEAQ come from the germline V gene (reference sequence). The CDR3 DNA follows: TGTGCCAGCAGCTCCTTAGGAACAGGGGAATTGTATGAGCAGTTCTTC. Amino acids: CASSSLGTGELYEQFF.